Listed below are T cell receptor beta chains from one sample, sequenced in a study of OX40 agonist ivuxolimab in advanced cancers. This table comes from immunoSEQ multiplex PCR, and its TCRdb copy is limited to in-frame clones, with some not included. The repertoire includes about 44,000 clones, around 80% of them detected once, and 6.8% sits in the top ten. Here the sequenced sample was CD4+ or CD8+ T cells sorted from blood, taken in a trial of the OX40 agonist ivuxolimab. These receptors came from an adult with an advanced solid tumor such as melanoma, head and neck, liver or kidney cancer. Both conserved end residues are part of each CDR3. Only some rows state a clone size, as once, few, many or a class for expanded clones.

TRBV2	13	TRBJ2-7	.	CASSAGTVYEQYF
TRBV9	15	TRBJ1-2	.	CASSPWTGANYGYTF
TRBV27	14	TRBJ2-5	.	CASSTTRDQETQYF
TRBV10-2	17	TRBJ1-1	few	CASSDRGGGQGRAEAFF
TRBV2	13	TRBJ2-7	.	CASKGTRFYEQYF
TRBV2	13	TRBJ2-1	few	CASSEGQYNEQFF
TRBV6-1	16	TRBJ1-6	.	CASSENSLSYNSPLHF
TRBV5-1	16	TRBJ2-5	.	CASSTGVAGAIETQYF
TRBV18	16	TRBJ2-6	.	CASSPYSGGRANVLTF
TRBV5-5	16	TRBJ2-3	.	CASSLGLVQGTDTQYF
TRBV30	16	TRBJ2-1	.	CAWRDPILAGGNEQFF
TRBV6-5	15	TRBJ1-2	once	CASSYATDYGLGYTF
TRBV7-2	12	TRBJ1-1	few	CASSLTGFEAFF
TRBV20-1	11	TRBJ1-2	.	CSARDRVGYTF
TRBV11-2	14	TRBJ1-1	.	CASSWSDGRQEAFF
TRBV4-1	15	TRBJ2-1	.	CASSQDGLAVNEQFF
TRBV19	16	TRBJ1-2	.	CASSIVEVSHHYGYTF
TRBV5-4	13	TRBJ2-5	.	CASSFWGMETQYF
TRBV13	17	TRBJ2-1	.	CASSTPGTSGRAFEQFF
TRBV7-2	14	TRBJ2-1	.	CASSPSSSYNEQFF
TRBV25-1	16	TRBJ1-4	.	CASSDWTQATNEKLFF
TRBV30	12	TRBJ1-3	.	CAWRPSGNTIYF
TRBV10-2	15	TRBJ2-2	.	CASSESTGGTGELFF
TRBV15	15	TRBJ2-1	.	CATSFEGLAGVEQFF
TRBV5-6	15	TRBJ1-3	.	CASSLLSLLENTIYF
TRBV7-9	17	TRBJ1-1	.	CASSFRDTYSMNTEAFF
TRBV18	15	TRBJ2-5	.	CASSPRGYGGETQYF
TRBV19	13	TRBJ2-2	.	CASSITVTGELFF
TRBV19	14	TRBJ2-5	.	CASSIDRLGETQYF
TRBV27	16	TRBJ2-2	.	CASRASRGHMTGELFF
TRBV5-1	13	TRBJ2-7	.	CASSPGQNYEQYF
TRBV12-5	21	TRBJ2-1	.	CASGLPSTSPGLADYYNEQFF
TRBV6-1	13	TRBJ1-1	.	CASSEARYAEAFF
TRBV11-2	12	TRBJ2-1	.	CASSYRVNEQFF
TRBV12-2	16	TRBJ1-3	.	CASRHIVPNSGNTIYF
TRBV4-1	15	TRBJ1-1	.	CASSPGQRMNTEAFF
TRBV2	15	TRBJ2-1	.	CASSLTSGSANEQFF
TRBV19	14	TRBJ1-1	once	CASSTGQGDTEAFF
TRBV18	17	TRBJ2-2	.	CASSPIAGGPSTGELFF
TRBV5-5	15	TRBJ1-5	few	CASSPSAGLNQPQHF
TRBV2	13	TRBJ1-1	medium-sized	CATKPRAGTEAFF
TRBV6-1	15	TRBJ2-7	.	CASRQLAGVYYEQYF
TRBV6-5	13	TRBJ2-3	.	CASRGDPENTQYF
TRBV2	15	TRBJ2-5	.	CASNPFPTVQETQYF
TRBV2	15	TRBJ2-2	.	CASKGGWSITGELFF
TRBV5-1	13	TRBJ2-3	once	CASSLDPSDTQYF
TRBV6-4	14	TRBJ2-1	once	CASRDRDRLNEQFF